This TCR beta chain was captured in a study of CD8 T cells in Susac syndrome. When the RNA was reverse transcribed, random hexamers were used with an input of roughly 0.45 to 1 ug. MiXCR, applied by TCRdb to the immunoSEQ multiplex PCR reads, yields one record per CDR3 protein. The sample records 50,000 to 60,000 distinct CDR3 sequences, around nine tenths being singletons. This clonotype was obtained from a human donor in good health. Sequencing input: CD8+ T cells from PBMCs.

CDR3 in DNA: TGTGCCAGCAGTGAATGGCAGGGGGCCTATGGCTACACCTTC. This codes for CASSEWQGAYGYTF. The genes are TRBV2 and TRBJ1-2; the match to TRBD1 covers 8 bases. Germline V lookup: CDR1 SNHLY, CDR2 FYNNEI. J was trimmed by 4 bases and V by 2 bases; bases with no gene match: 3. The CDR3 contains 14 residues.